This entry is about one TCR beta chain. Amplification used 60 Vbeta primers and 13 Jbeta primers. Some clones are missing from TCRdb's copy, which holds only in-frame ones; the method was immunoSEQ multiplex PCR. The sample holds fewer than 150,000 clones, nearly 80% seen once. In germline, CDR1 is MDHEN, CDR2 SYDVKM. The CDR3 is made up of 14 amino acids. Trimming took off 5 bases at V and 8 bases at J, with 16 bases between the two ends. The sample is drawn from a study of cytomegalovirus exposure and HLA in healthy donors. This rearrangement joins TRBV28 to TRBJ1-5; D is uncertain. Specimen: PBMCs. The receptor was isolated from a male donor in good health and CMV-seronegative. Here the CDR3 DNA reads TGTGCCAGCAGTCCATTACTTGGGAGAAAGCCCCAGCATTTT. It is translated as CASSPLLGRKPQHF.